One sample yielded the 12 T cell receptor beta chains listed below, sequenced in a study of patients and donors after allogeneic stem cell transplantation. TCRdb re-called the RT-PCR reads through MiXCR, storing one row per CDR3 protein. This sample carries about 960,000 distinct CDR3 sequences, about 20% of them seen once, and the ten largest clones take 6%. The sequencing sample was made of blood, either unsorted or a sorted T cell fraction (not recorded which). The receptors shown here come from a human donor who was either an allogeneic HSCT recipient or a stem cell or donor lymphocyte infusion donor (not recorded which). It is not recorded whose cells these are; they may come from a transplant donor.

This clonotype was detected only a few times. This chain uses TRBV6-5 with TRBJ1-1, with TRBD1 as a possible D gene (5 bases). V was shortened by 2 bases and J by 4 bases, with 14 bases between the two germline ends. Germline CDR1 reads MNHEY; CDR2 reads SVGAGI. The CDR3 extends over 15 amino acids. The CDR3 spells CASSYMRAGTTEAFF. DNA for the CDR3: TGTGCCAGCAGTTACATGAGGGCGGGGACCACTGAAGCTTTCTTT.

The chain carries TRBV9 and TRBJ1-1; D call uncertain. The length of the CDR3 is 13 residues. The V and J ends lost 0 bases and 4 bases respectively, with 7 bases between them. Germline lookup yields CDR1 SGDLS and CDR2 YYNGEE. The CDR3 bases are TGTGCCAGCAGCGTAGAAGATTCCACTGAAGCTTTCTTT. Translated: CASSVEDSTEAFF.

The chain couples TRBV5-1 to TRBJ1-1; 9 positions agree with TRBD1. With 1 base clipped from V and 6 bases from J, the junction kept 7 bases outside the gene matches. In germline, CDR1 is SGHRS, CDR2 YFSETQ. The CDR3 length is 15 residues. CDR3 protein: CASSLTGGDRAEAFF. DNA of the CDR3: TGCGCCAGCAGCTTGACAGGGGGCGATAGGGCTGAAGCTTTCTTT. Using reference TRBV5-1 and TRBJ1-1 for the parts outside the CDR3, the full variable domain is KAGVTQTPRYLIKTRGQQVTLSCSPISGHRSVSWYQQTPGQGLQFLFEYFSETQRNKGNFPGRFSGRQFSNSRSEMNVSTLELGDSALYLCASSLTGGDRAEAFFGQGTRLTVV.

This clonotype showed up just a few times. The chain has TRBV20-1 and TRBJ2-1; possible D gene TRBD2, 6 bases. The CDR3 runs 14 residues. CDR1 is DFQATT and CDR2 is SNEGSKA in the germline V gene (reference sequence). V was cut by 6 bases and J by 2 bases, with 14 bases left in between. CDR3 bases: TGCAGTGCCTTAGTAACGGGAGCCTACAATGAGCAGTTCTTC. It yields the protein CSALVTGAYNEQFF.

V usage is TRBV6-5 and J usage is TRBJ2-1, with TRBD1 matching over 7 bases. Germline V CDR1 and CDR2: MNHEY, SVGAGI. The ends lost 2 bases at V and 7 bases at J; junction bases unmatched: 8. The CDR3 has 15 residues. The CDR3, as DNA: TGTGCCAGCAGTTACGTACAGGGGTCAAAGAATGAGCAGTTCTTC. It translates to CASSYVQGSKNEQFF.

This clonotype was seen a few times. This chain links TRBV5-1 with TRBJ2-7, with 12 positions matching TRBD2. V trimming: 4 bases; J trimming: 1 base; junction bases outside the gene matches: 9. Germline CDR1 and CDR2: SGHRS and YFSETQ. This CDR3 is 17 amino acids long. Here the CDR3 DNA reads TGCGCCAGCAGCAGAAGACTAGCGGGGGAGAGGTCCTACGAGCAGTACTTC. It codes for CASSRRLAGERSYEQYF.

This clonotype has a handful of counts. Here the CDR3 DNA reads TGTGCCAGCAGCGTAGTAGGGTTGGAGACCCAGTACTTC. Translating gives CASSVVGLETQYF. The rearrangement links TRBV9 to TRBJ2-5; D is unclear. The CDR3 is 13 amino acids. The germline V gene has CDR1 SGDLS and CDR2 YYNGEE. V was pared by 0 bases and J by 5 bases, with 8 bases between.

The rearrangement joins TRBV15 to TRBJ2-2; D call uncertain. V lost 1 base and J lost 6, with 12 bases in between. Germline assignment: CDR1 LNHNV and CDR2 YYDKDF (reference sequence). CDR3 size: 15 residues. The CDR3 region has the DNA TGTGCCACCAGCAGAGTAGTGAAAGGAGCCGGGGAGCTGTTTTTT. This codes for CATSRVVKGAGELFF.

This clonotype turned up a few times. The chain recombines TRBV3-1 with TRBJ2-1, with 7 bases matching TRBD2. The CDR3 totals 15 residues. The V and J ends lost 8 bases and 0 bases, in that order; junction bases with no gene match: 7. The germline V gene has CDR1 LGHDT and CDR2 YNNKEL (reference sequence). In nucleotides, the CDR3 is TGTGCCAGCCGAAGCGGGATAAACTCCTACAATGAGCAGTTCTTC. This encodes CASRSGINSYNEQFF.

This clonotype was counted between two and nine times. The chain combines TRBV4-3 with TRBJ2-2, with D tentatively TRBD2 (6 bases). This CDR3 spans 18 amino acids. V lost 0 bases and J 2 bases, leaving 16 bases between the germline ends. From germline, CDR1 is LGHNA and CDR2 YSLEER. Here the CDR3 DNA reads TGCGCCAGCAGCCAAGACCCCCCTAACGGGGGAAACACCGGGGAGCTGTTTTTT. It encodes CASSQDPPNGGNTGELFF.

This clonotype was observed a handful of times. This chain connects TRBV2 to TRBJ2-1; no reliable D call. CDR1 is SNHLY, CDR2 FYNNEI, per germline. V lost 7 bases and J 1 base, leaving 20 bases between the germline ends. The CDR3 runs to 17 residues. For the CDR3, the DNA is TGTGCCAGCACAGTTGGTCGCGGAGTGACATCCTACAATGAGCAGTTCTTC. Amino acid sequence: CASTVGRGVTSYNEQFF.

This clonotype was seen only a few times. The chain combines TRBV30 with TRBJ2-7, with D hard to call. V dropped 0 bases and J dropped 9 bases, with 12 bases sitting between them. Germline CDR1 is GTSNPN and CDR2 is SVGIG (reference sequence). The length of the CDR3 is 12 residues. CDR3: CAWSVRWFGQYF. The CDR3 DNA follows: TGTGCCTGGAGTGTACGCTGGTTTGGGCAGTACTTC.